The 27 T cell receptor beta chains reported below all come from one sample, sequenced in a study of T cell responses to AZD1222 COVID-19 vaccine (dated by TCRdb to about 2021). The sample's time point label is to be understood as: about 28 days (+/-7) after the second vaccine dose. The method behind the library was the immunoSEQ multiplex PCR assay. TCRdb took this table from immuneACCESS and kept in-frame rearrangements with V and J called. Such tables lack part of the clones; where checked against another copy, unresolved V genes explain under half of the gap, and the rest is unexplained. Across this sample there are more than 95,000 clones, with roughly 92% seen only once. Together, the top ten hold roughly 1.5% of the sample. The material was peripheral blood, obtained 28 days after the second AZD1222 dose. The receptor source for this set is an adult who received the AZD1222 COVID-19 vaccine.

Here the CDR3 reads CASSPRDIGYEQYF. The CDR3 nucleotides read TGTGCCAGCAGCCCTAGGGACATCGGCTACGAGCAGTACTTC. The rearrangement uses TRBV7-9 and TRBJ2-7, with D perhaps TRBD1 (6 bases). The CDR3 consists of 14 residues. Germline V gene sequence: CDR1 SEHNR, CDR2 FQNEAQ (reference sequence). Trimming removed 5 bases from V and 3 bases from J, with 14 bases in between.

This clone was observed a few times. V and J are TRBV27 and TRBJ2-7, with D perhaps TRBD2 (6 bases). CDR1 is MNHEY and CDR2 is SMNVEV in the germline V gene (reference sequence). With 4 bases removed from V and 4 bases from J, the gap between germline ends came to 17 bases. CDR3 length: 15 residues. The CDR3 coding sequence is TGTGCCAGCAGTTACGGAGGGCCTTTTGTTTACGAGCAGTACTTC. Protein sequence: CASSYGGPFVYEQYF.

The V and J genes are TRBV7-9 and TRBJ1-2; no definite D call. The CDR3 runs to 11 residues. Trimming took off 4 bases at V and 13 bases at J, with 13 bases between the two ends. Germline V gives CDR1 SEHNR, CDR2 FQNEAQ (reference sequence). CDR3 in DNA: TGTGCCAGCAGCTCCACACCCTGGGGCACCTTC. It encodes CASSSTPWGTF.

This chain joins TRBV27 and TRBJ1-1; tentatively, D is TRBD1 (5 bases). V lost 2 bases, J lost 4 bases, and 11 bases lay in between. The length of the CDR3 is 14 residues. Germline CDR1 is MNHEY and CDR2 is SMNVEV (reference sequence). DNA of the CDR3: TGTGCCAGCAGTTTAGGGCAAGGGGTCACTGAAGCTTTCTTT. This encodes CASSLGQGVTEAFF.

The V and J genes are TRBV11-2 and TRBJ1-1, with a weak D call TRBD1 (5 bases). There are 15 residues in the CDR3. The germline CDR1 and CDR2 sequences are SGHAT and FQNNGV. The V gene lost 0 bases and the J gene lost 3 bases, with 11 bases spanning the gap. For the CDR3, the DNA is TGTGCCAGCAGCTTAGAAAGGGGAAGGGACACTGAAGCTTTCTTT. Residues: CASSLERGRDTEAFF. Filled out from reference TRBV11-2 and TRBJ1-1, the complete variable domain reads EAGVAQSPRYKIIEKRQSVAFWCNPISGHATLYWYQQILGQGPKLLIQFQNNGVVDDSQLPKDRFSAERLKGVDSTLKIQPAKLEDSAVYLCASSLERGRDTEAFFGQGTRLTVV.

This clone has just one count. The V and J genes are TRBV19 and TRBJ1-4; 9 bases are shared with TRBD1. The V gene end was trimmed by 3 bases and the J gene end by 8 bases; junction bases not matched to a gene: 7. The length of the CDR3 is 15 residues. Germline lookup yields CDR1 LNHDA and CDR2 SQIVND (reference sequence). As DNA, the CDR3 is TGTGCCAGTAGTATCAGGAGGACAGGGGAGGAAAAACTGTTTTTT. This codes for CASSIRRTGEEKLFF.

The J gene is TRBJ1-1, the V gene TRBV5-1; the match to TRBD1 covers 7 bases. This CDR3 is built from 14 residues. V trimming: 0 bases; J trimming: 4 bases; junction bases outside the gene matches: 3. Germline lookup yields CDR1 SGHRS and CDR2 YFSETQ. CDR3 sequence reads: CASSLDRGGTEAFF. For the CDR3, the DNA is TGCGCCAGCAGCTTGGACAGGGGTGGCACTGAAGCTTTCTTT.

V and J are TRBV7-9 and TRBJ1-1; D unclear. Germline V gene lookup returns CDR1 SEHNR and CDR2 FQNEAQ (reference sequence). The CDR3 sequence is 13 residues long. The V and J ends lost 0 bases and 5 bases respectively, with 7 bases between them. CDR3 amino acids: CASSLAKATEAFF. DNA of the CDR3: TGTGCCAGCAGCTTAGCGAAGGCAACTGAAGCTTTCTTT.

The chain has TRBV4-1 and TRBJ1-2; 8 nucleotides match TRBD1. CDR3 length equals 15 residues. J gave up 2 bases and V 1 base, and 3 bases lay outside the gene matches. Germline lookup yields CDR1 MGHRA and CDR2 YSYEKL. The DNA of the CDR3 is TGCGCCAGCAGCCAAGTTAACAGGGGGAACTATGGCTACACCTTC. It specifies CASSQVNRGNYGYTF.

The chain employs TRBV5-1 and TRBJ1-1, with 7 bases that match TRBD1. V was clipped by 0 bases and J by 0 bases; unmatched bases: 8. CDR3 length: 17 amino acids. In germline, CDR1 is SGHRS, CDR2 YFSETQ. CDR3 sequence (DNA): TGCGCCAGCAGCTTGGCAATAAGGGACAGAATGAACACTGAAGCTTTCTTT. Encoded protein: CASSLAIRDRMNTEAFF.

The rearrangement joins TRBV19 to TRBJ1-1; D not certain. Trimming left V 3 bases short and J 7 bases short, with 9 bases between. Germline-derived CDR1 and CDR2 are LNHDA and SQIVND (reference sequence). The CDR3 is 12 amino acids. CDR3 nucleotides: TGTGCCAGTAGTATCGGCGGAGATGAAGCTTTCTTT. This sequence encodes CASSIGGDEAFF. Based on the CDR3 plus reference TRBV19 and TRBJ1-1, the full variable domain is DGGITQSPKYLFRKEGQNVTLSCEQNLNHDAMYWYRQDPGQGLRLIYYSQIVNDFQKGDIAEGYSVSREKKESFPLTVTSAQKNPTAFYLCASSIGGDEAFFGQGTRLTVV.

This clone appeared a single time. The chain carries TRBV27 and TRBJ2-7; D perhaps matches TRBD1 (5 bases). In germline, CDR1 is MNHEY, CDR2 SMNVEV (reference sequence). V was trimmed by 4 bases and J by 3 bases, leaving 7 bases between them. The CDR3 has 12 residues. This chain's CDR3 is CASSSGIYEQYF. The CDR3 region has the DNA TGTGCCAGCAGTTCAGGGATCTACGAGCAGTACTTC.

The J gene is TRBJ2-2, the V gene TRBV28, with D tentatively TRBD1 or TRBD2 (5 bases each). Germline values: CDR1 MDHEN, CDR2 SYDVKM. V gave up 3 bases and J gave up 2 bases, with 10 bases separating them. The CDR3 runs 15 residues. The CDR3: CASSFIGTNTGELFF. The DNA of the CDR3 is TGTGCCAGCAGTTTCATAGGGACCAACACCGGGGAGCTGTTTTTT.

This clone was seen only once. The genes are TRBV18 and TRBJ1-1; D remains ambiguous. The germline CDR1 and CDR2 sequences are KGHSH and LQKENI. This CDR3 has 13 amino acids. V was pared by 6 bases and J by 5 bases, with 13 bases between. The CDR3 nucleotides read TGTGCCAGCTCCGGACTGGTGGAAACTGAAGCTTTCTTT. It is translated as CASSGLVETEAFF.

The chain has TRBV5-1 and TRBJ2-7, with 10 bases matching TRBD2. The germline V gene has CDR1 SGHRS and CDR2 YFSETQ. The CDR3 is 15 residues long. V dropped 0 bases and J dropped 2; count of bases not matched to a gene: 2. CDR3 sequence: CASSLGAGGPYEQYF. CDR3 in DNA: TGCGCCAGCAGCTTGGGAGCGGGAGGGCCCTACGAGCAGTACTTC.

The sample holds one count of this clone. The genes are TRBV18 and TRBJ1-4; TRBD1 aligns across 7 bases. Germline values: CDR1 KGHSH, CDR2 LQKENI. The CDR3 is made up of 16 amino acids. Losses at the gene ends were 3 bases for V and 8 bases for J; bases not matched to a gene: 12. The CDR3 loop is CASSPPNRGLNEKLFF. CDR3 bases: TGTGCCAGCTCACCTCCGAACAGGGGTCTGAACGAAAAACTGTTTTTT.

The chain recombines TRBV28 with TRBJ1-5; D ambiguous. Trimming stripped 4 bases from V and 5 bases from J, with 3 bases between. Germline V gene data show CDR1 as MDHEN and CDR2 as SYDVKM. The CDR3 contains 11 residues. This CDR3 is CASSSYQPQHF. In nucleotides, the CDR3 is TGTGCCAGCAGTTCGTATCAGCCCCAGCATTTT.

The chain combines TRBV7-2 with TRBJ1-3; no definite D call. Germline CDR1 SGHTA, CDR2 FQGNSA. V lost 4 bases to trimming and J lost 0 bases, with 19 bases between them. CDR3 length: 18 amino acids. The CDR3 DNA sequence: TGTGCCAGCAGCTCGCACATGGTAGGGCCTGGCTCTGGAAACACCATATATTTT. Residues: CASSSHMVGPGSGNTIYF.

This sequence joins TRBV6-5 and TRBJ2-3, with TRBD1 as a possible D gene (6 bases). The V gene's germline CDR1 is MNHEY and CDR2 SVGAGI. V lost 7 bases and J 6 bases, leaving 11 bases between the germline ends. CDR3 size: 12 residues. CDR3 residues: CASTGARDTQYF. The DNA for the CDR3 is TGTGCCAGCACAGGGGCCAGGGATACGCAGTATTTT.

The gene calls are TRBV4-2 and TRBJ2-2, with D possibly being TRBD1 (5 bases). This CDR3 comprises 14 residues. The germline V gene has CDR1 LGHNA and CDR2 YNFKEQ. The V end lost 5 bases, the J end lost 4 bases, and 11 bases lay between the germline ends. This CDR3 reads CASSFGAGTGELFF. In DNA form, the CDR3 reads TGTGCCAGCAGCTTTGGGGCTGGCACCGGGGAGCTGTTTTTT.

The genes are TRBV5-4 and TRBJ1-1; TRBD1 might be the D (5 bases). V was shortened by 4 bases and J by 1 base, with 11 bases between the two germline ends. The CDR3 covers 14 residues. Germline CDR1 reads SGHNT; CDR2 reads YYREEE (reference sequence). The CDR3 loop reads CASSPIRGNTEAFF. CDR3 nucleotides: TGTGCCAGCAGCCCGATTAGGGGGAACACTGAAGCTTTCTTT. Combining the CDR3 with reference TRBV5-4 and TRBJ1-1 gives the whole variable domain ETGVTQSPTHLIKTRGQQVTLRCSSQSGHNTVSWYQQALGQGPQFIFQYYREEENGRGNFPPRFSGLQFPNYSSELNVNALELDDSALYLCASSPIRGNTEAFFGQGTRLTVV.

V usage is TRBV5-1 and J usage is TRBJ1-5, with D possibly matching TRBD1 (5 bases). The CDR3 spans 15 residues. Trimming removed 3 bases from V and 1 base from J, with 11 bases in between. The germline CDR1 and CDR2 sequences are SGHRS and YFSETQ. The CDR3 reads CASSWGGESNQPQHF. As DNA, the CDR3 is TGCGCCAGCAGCTGGGGAGGGGAAAGCAATCAGCCCCAGCATTTT.

The chain is built from TRBV13 and TRBJ2-3, with unresolved D. The CDR3 covers 14 residues. Trimming left V 3 bases short and J 5 bases short, with 12 bases between. The germline V gene encodes CDR1 PRHDT and CDR2 FYEKMQ (reference sequence). The CDR3 here is CASSFFFNGDTQYF. Written as DNA, the CDR3 is TGTGCCAGCAGCTTTTTCTTTAACGGAGATACGCAGTATTTT.

Details on this clone: Sequence at one end of the junction differs from germline and may be a read error. The chain links TRBV28 to TRBJ2-5; possibly TRBD2 for D (6 bases). Germline V gene sequence: CDR1 MDHEN, CDR2 SYDVKM. The CDR3 is made up of 12 amino acids. The CDR3 coding sequence is TGTGCCAGCAGTTTCAGACGGGAGCGCTTAGACTTC. It yields the protein CASSFRRERLDF.

Note on this clone: Other DNA sequences within the sample encode an identical CDR3. This rearrangement joins TRBV5-1 to TRBJ2-5; D ambiguous. Trimming took off 0 bases at V and 5 bases at J, with 2 bases between the two ends. CDR1 and CDR2 (germline): SGHRS, YFSETQ. The CDR3 contains 11 residues. CDR3 in DNA: TGCGCCAGCAGCTTGGAGGAGACCCAGTACTTC. Its translation is CASSLEETQYF.

The gene calls are TRBV27 and TRBJ2-3; D possibly uses TRBD1 or TRBD2 (5 bases each). V was shortened by 3 bases and J by 7 bases, with 17 bases between the two germline ends. The length of the CDR3 is 15 residues. The germline V gene has CDR1 MNHEY and CDR2 SMNVEV (reference sequence). The CDR3 loop reads CASSFWLGTGHTQYF. For the CDR3, the DNA is TGTGCCAGCAGTTTTTGGTTGGGGACCGGGCATACGCAGTATTTT.

V gene TRBV28 combines with J gene TRBJ2-7, with 7 bases lining up with TRBD2. The CDR3 contains 17 residues. After removal of 1 base from V and 5 bases from J, the junction contained 14 bases not matched to a gene. Germline lookup yields CDR1 MDHEN and CDR2 SYDVKM. The CDR3 DNA sequence: TGTGCCAGCAGTTTATCCCAAGGACTAGTAGGGTTCCACGAGCAGTACTTC. This codes for CASSLSQGLVGFHEQYF.